The 21 T cell receptor beta chains reported below all come from one sample, sequenced in a study of OX40 agonist ivuxolimab in advanced cancers. Libraries were prepared by immunoSEQ multiplex PCR; TCRdb keeps only in-frame clonotypes and omits some of them. This table holds tens of thousands of clones, about 86% found once. The sample consisted of CD4+ or CD8+ T cells sorted from blood, taken in a trial of the OX40 agonist ivuxolimab. The receptors come from an adult with an advanced solid tumor such as melanoma, head and neck, liver or kidney cancer.

V and J are TRBV7-9 and TRBJ1-6, with D perhaps TRBD1 (5 bases). Per the germline V gene, CDR1 is SEHNR and CDR2 is FQNEAQ (reference sequence). The CDR3 length is 15 residues. V lost 4 bases to trimming and J lost 6 bases, with 13 bases between them. CDR3 protein: CASSSRDGGNSPLHF. In nucleotides, the CDR3 is TGTGCCAGCAGCTCCCGGGACGGTGGTAATTCACCCCTCCACTTT.

This chain links TRBV2 with TRBJ1-5; D is uncertain. Trimming stripped 2 bases from V and 6 bases from J, with 14 bases between. Germline loops: CDR1 SNHLY, CDR2 FYNNEI. This CDR3 spans 15 amino acids. CDR3 residues: CASSELLPGSQPQHF. For the CDR3, the DNA is TGTGCCAGCAGTGAATTGCTGCCGGGGAGTCAGCCCCAGCATTTT.

The J gene is TRBJ2-5, the V gene TRBV6-6, with a weak D call TRBD2 (7 bases). This CDR3 spans 15 amino acids. The germline V and J ends were trimmed by 5 bases and 5 bases, with 18 bases remaining between them. CDR1 MNHNY and CDR2 SVGAGI come from the germline V gene (reference sequence). The CDR3 region has the DNA TGTGCCAGCAGTGGGGGGGCCCCAGGCTTTGAGACCCAGTACTTC. Translated: CASSGGAPGFETQYF.

The gene calls are TRBV5-1 and TRBJ2-3; TRBD1 agrees at 7 bases. There are 15 residues in the CDR3. Germline CDR1 SGHRS, CDR2 YFSETQ. With V trimmed by 4 bases and J by 2 bases, 7 bases remained unmatched. CDR3 residues: CASSPRQGHTDTQYF. For the CDR3, the DNA is TGCGCCAGCAGCCCAAGACAGGGCCACACAGATACGCAGTATTTT.

J is TRBJ1-1 and V is TRBV30; possible D gene TRBD1, 5 bases. From germline, CDR1 is GTSNPN and CDR2 SVGIG (reference sequence). V was shortened by 8 bases and J by 3 bases, with 10 bases between the two germline ends. The CDR3 loop spans 11 amino acids. Here the CDR3 reads CAAGGDTEAFF. The CDR3 DNA is TGTGCCGCCGGGGGGGACACTGAAGCTTTCTTT.

The V gene is TRBV4-1, the J gene TRBJ1-1, with 11 positions matching TRBD1. Germline V gene lookup returns CDR1 MGHRA and CDR2 YSYEKL. Trimming at V came to 1 base and at J to 9 bases, leaving 4 bases not matched to a gene. The CDR3 extends over 14 amino acids. This CDR3 reads CASSQGTGGVKAFF. CDR3 in DNA: TGCGCCAGCAGCCAAGGGACAGGGGGCGTTAAAGCTTTCTTT.

The genes are TRBV5-6 and TRBJ1-6, with D unclear. The germline V gene encodes CDR1 SGHDT and CDR2 YYEEEE. The CDR3 covers 14 residues. V was cut by 0 bases and J by 6 bases, with 7 bases left in between. The CDR3 DNA sequence: TGTGCCAGCAGCTTGGAAAGGTTTAATTCACCCCTCCACTTT. Translating gives CASSLERFNSPLHF. Complete variable domain (other parts from reference TRBV5-6 and TRBJ1-6): DAGVTQSPTHLIKTRGQQVTLRCSPKSGHDTVSWYQQALGQGPQFIFQYYEEEERQRGNFPDRFSGHQFPNYSSELNVNALLLGDSALYLCASSLERFNSPLHFGNGTRLTVT.

The rearrangement uses TRBV5-1 and TRBJ1-5; D remains unclear. The V and J ends lost 4 bases and 3 bases respectively, with 14 bases between them. CDR3 size: 15 residues. Germline V gene lookup returns CDR1 SGHRS and CDR2 YFSETQ. CDR3 in DNA: TGCGCCAGCAGCCCGGGGTCTAACCCCAATCAGCCCCAGCATTTT. Translation: CASSPGSNPNQPQHF. Looking up the rest from reference TRBV5-1 and TRBJ1-5 gives the full variable domain: KAGVTQTPRYLIKTRGQQVTLSCSPISGHRSVSWYQQTPGQGLQFLFEYFSETQRNKGNFPGRFSGRQFSNSRSEMNVSTLELGDSALYLCASSPGSNPNQPQHFGDGTRLSIL.

The chain links TRBV10-3 to TRBJ1-5; D is possibly TRBD1 (5 bases). The CDR3 loop spans 17 amino acids. With 10 bases removed from V and 0 bases from J, the gap between germline ends came to 22 bases. Germline V lookup: CDR1 ENHRY, CDR2 SYGVKD. The CDR3 region is CATQRGAGGNSNQPQHF. The CDR3 DNA follows: TGTGCCACCCAGAGGGGCGCGGGGGGGAATAGCAATCAGCCCCAGCATTTT.

This clone was recorded once. CDR3 nucleotides: TGTGCCATCAGCGGTAATGGGACTCCAAGGGGCACCGGGGAGCTGTTTTTT. Its translation: CAISGNGTPRGTGELFF. This chain links TRBV10-3 with TRBJ2-2, with D perhaps matching TRBD2 (6 bases). The CDR3 extends over 17 amino acids. V gave up 6 bases and J gave up 4 bases, with 21 bases separating them. Looked up from germline, CDR1 is ENHRY and CDR2 is SYGVKD.

By proportion, this clone is medium-sized. The CDR3 loop reads CASSPRVYNSPLHF. CDR3 DNA: TGTGCCAGCAGCCCCAGAGTCTATAATTCACCCCTCCACTTT. The chain couples TRBV7-2 to TRBJ1-6; D unclear. Germline V gene data show CDR1 as SGHTA and CDR2 as FQGNSA. The CDR3 has 14 residues. The V end lost 5 bases, the J end lost 3 bases, and 8 bases lay between the germline ends.

The rearrangement joins TRBV5-5 to TRBJ1-1; D is unclear. This CDR3 region has 15 residues. Germline V lookup: CDR1 SGHKS, CDR2 YYEKEE (reference sequence). Trimming took 1 base from V and 1 from J, leaving 11 bases between them. Here the CDR3 reads CASSLLVVANTEAFF. As DNA, the CDR3 is TGTGCCAGCAGCTTGTTAGTTGTGGCGAACACTGAAGCTTTCTTT.

The V call is TRBV27, the J call TRBJ2-5; D may be TRBD1 (6 bases). V was pared by 8 bases and J by 2 bases, with 15 bases between. The germline V gene has CDR1 MNHEY and CDR2 SMNVEV (reference sequence). The CDR3 extends over 14 amino acids. The CDR3 here is CASYSPGDQETQYF. The CDR3 DNA follows: TGTGCCAGCTACTCTCCAGGGGATCAAGAGACCCAGTACTTC.

CDR3 bases: TGTGCCAGCAGCAGGGGGAAGTCTGGTCTTTCACCCCTCCACTTT. This encodes CASSRGKSGLSPLHF. The gene calls are TRBV11-1 and TRBJ1-6, with D possibly matching TRBD1 (6 bases). V lost 5 bases to trimming and J lost 9 bases, with 17 bases between them. This CDR3 is built from 15 residues. The germline V gene encodes CDR1 SGHAT and CDR2 FQDESV (reference sequence).

This clone was counted once. V is TRBV7-2 and J is TRBJ1-3, with a tentative D call TRBD1 (5 bases). Germline loops: CDR1 SGHTA, CDR2 FQGNSA. The CDR3 runs 15 residues. Trimming took 3 bases from V and 1 from J, leaving 10 bases between them. CDR3 amino acids: CASSFAGGSGNTIYF. CDR3 DNA sequence: TGTGCCAGCAGCTTTGCCGGGGGTTCTGGAAACACCATATATTTT.

V usage is TRBV5-1 and J usage is TRBJ2-1; no firm D call. V was cut by 1 base and J by 9 bases, with 11 bases left in between. Germline V gene lookup returns CDR1 SGHRS and CDR2 YFSETQ. The CDR3 runs 13 residues. CDR3 residues: CASSLNEVGEQFF. The CDR3 DNA is TGCGCCAGCAGCTTGAATGAGGTCGGTGAGCAGTTCTTC.

The V call is TRBV4-2, the J call TRBJ2-3, with D possibly TRBD2 on 5 matching bases. This CDR3 spans 16 amino acids. The germline CDR1 and CDR2 sequences are LGHNA and YNFKEQ. Trimming left V 0 bases short and J 1 base short, with 11 bases between. CDR3 in amino acids: CASSQERTLRTDTQYF. The DNA for the CDR3 is TGTGCCAGCAGCCAAGAAAGGACTCTACGCACAGATACGCAGTATTTT.

The chain couples TRBV7-2 to TRBJ1-4; no definite D call. Germline loops: CDR1 SGHTA, CDR2 FQGNSA. CDR3 length equals 12 residues. V was pared by 5 bases and J by 8 bases, with 9 bases between. CDR3 nucleotides: TGTGCCAGCAGCAGTTCGGGCGAAAAACTGTTTTTT. Encoded protein: CASSSSGEKLFF. The full variable domain, with the rest looked up from reference TRBV7-2 and TRBJ1-4, is GAGVSQSPSNKVTEKGKDVELRCDPISGHTALYWYRQSLGQGLEFLIYFQGNSAPDKSGLPSDRFSAERTGGSVSTLTIQRTQQEDSAVYLCASSSSGEKLFFGSGTQLSVL.

V is TRBV19 and J is TRBJ1-1, with TRBD1 identical over 7 bases. From germline, CDR1 is LNHDA and CDR2 SQIVND (reference sequence). The CDR3 is 14 residues long. The V segment lost 3 bases and the J segment 2 bases; nucleotides outside the gene matches: 3. This CDR3 reads CASSMGQLNTEAFF. The CDR3 bases are TGTGCCAGTAGTATGGGACAGCTAAACACTGAAGCTTTCTTT.

The chain joins TRBV11-1 to TRBJ1-2, with TRBD1 matching over 7 bases. V lost 0 bases to trimming and J lost 3 bases; unmatched junction nucleotides: 10. The CDR3 is 17 amino acids. Per germline, CDR1 SGHAT and CDR2 FQDESV (reference sequence). In DNA, the CDR3 is TGTGCCAGCAGCTTAGCAGGGTTAGGGGGCTCAGACTATGGCTACACCTTC. Translating it yields CASSLAGLGGSDYGYTF.

The V call is TRBV6-6, the J call TRBJ2-1; no clear D. The germline V and J ends were trimmed by 2 bases and 8 bases, with 13 bases remaining between them. CDR3 length: 14 amino acids. Germline V gives CDR1 MNHNY, CDR2 SVGAGI (reference sequence). CDR3 sequence reads: CASSYGPLGHEQFF. CDR3 nucleotides: TGTGCCAGCAGTTACGGGCCCCTGGGCCATGAGCAGTTCTTC.